The rows below give T cell receptor beta chains drawn from one sample of a study of metastatic and nonmetastatic thyroid tumors. Using MiXCR, TCRdb reanalyzed the PCR reads. The sample consists of roughly 16,000 clones, more than 15% of them appearing once. The specimen was blood. These receptors were collected from a female donor with papillary thyroid cancer or a benign thyroid nodule (not recorded which). Some clones in this sample may be carry-over from other donors' samples. Each CDR3 is given with its conserved first and last residue. A D gene is named only where the DNA matches it firmly. Clone size appears in some rows only: once, few, many, or a class for an expanded clone.

CDR3aa: CASSLAGHQETQYF; CDR3nt: TGCGCCAGCAGCTTAGCGGGGCACCAAGAGACCCAGTACTTC; abundance: many; v_gene: TRBV5-1; j_gene: TRBJ2-5; d_gene: TRBD2
CDR3aa: CASSSNRAVDYGYTF; CDR3nt: TGTGCCAGCAGTTCCAACAGGGCTGTGGACTATGGCTACACCTTC; abundance: few; v_gene: TRBV28; j_gene: TRBJ1-2; d_gene: .
CDR3aa: CASSLDPRGNQPQHF; CDR3nt: TGTGCCAGCAGCTTAGATCCACGGGGGAATCAGCCCCAGCATTTT; abundance: many; v_gene: TRBV11-2; j_gene: TRBJ1-5; d_gene: .
CDR3aa: CSARGREVVTEAFF; CDR3nt: TGCAGTGCTAGGGGCCGTGAGGTTGTCACTGAAGCTTTCTTT; abundance: .; v_gene: TRBV20-1; j_gene: TRBJ1-1; d_gene: .
CDR3aa: CASSSGTGYEQYF; CDR3nt: TGTGCCAGCAGTTCGGGGACAGGCTACGAGCAGTACTTC; abundance: .; v_gene: TRBV12-3/TRBV12-4; j_gene: TRBJ2-7; d_gene: TRBD1
CDR3aa: CASDGGGGYNEQFF; CDR3nt: TGCGCCAGCGATGGGGGGGGAGGCTACAATGAGCAGTTCTTC; abundance: .; v_gene: TRBV5-1; j_gene: TRBJ2-1; d_gene: TRBD2
CDR3aa: CSVERTGGYEQFF; CDR3nt: TGCAGCGTTGAACGGACAGGGGGCTATGAGCAGTTCTTC; abundance: many; v_gene: TRBV29-1; j_gene: TRBJ2-1; d_gene: TRBD1
CDR3aa: CAISEPQGSTDTQYF; CDR3nt: TGTGCCATCAGTGAGCCACAGGGGAGCACAGATACGCAGTATTTT; abundance: few; v_gene: TRBV10-3; j_gene: TRBJ2-3; d_gene: TRBD1
CDR3aa: CASSFGLAGEVNEQFF; CDR3nt: TGCGCCAGCAGCTTTGGACTAGCGGGAGAAGTAAATGAGCAGTTCTTC; abundance: many; v_gene: TRBV5-1; j_gene: TRBJ2-1; d_gene: TRBD2
CDR3aa: CAISGSTGADSYEQYF; CDR3nt: TGTGCCATCAGTGGGTCTACGGGGGCCGACTCCTACGAGCAGTACTTC; abundance: medium-sized; v_gene: TRBV10-3; j_gene: TRBJ2-7; d_gene: .
CDR3aa: CASSARQGVEFF; CDR3nt: TGTGCCAGCAGTGCTAGGCAGGGGGTAGAGTTCTTC; abundance: many; v_gene: TRBV2; j_gene: TRBJ2-1; d_gene: TRBD1
CDR3aa: CASSEGGLAVSYEQYF; CDR3nt: TGTGCCAGCAGTGAAGGCGGACTAGCGGTCTCCTACGAGCAGTACTTC; abundance: many; v_gene: TRBV2; j_gene: TRBJ2-7; d_gene: TRBD2
CDR3aa: CASSLGRTYNQDTEAFF; CDR3nt: TGTGCCAGCAGCTTGGGCCGGACCTACAATCAGGACACTGAAGCTTTCTTT; abundance: many; v_gene: TRBV11-1; j_gene: TRBJ1-1; d_gene: .
CDR3aa: CASSLEVSSGRYTDTQYF; CDR3nt: TGCGCCAGCAGCTTGGAGGTATCTAGCGGGAGGTACACAGATACGCAGTATTTT; abundance: .; v_gene: TRBV5-1; j_gene: TRBJ2-3; d_gene: TRBD2
CDR3aa: CASSQTLASNTGELFF; CDR3nt: TGCGCCAGCAGCCAAACCCTAGCGTCGAACACCGGGGAGCTGTTTTTT; abundance: many; v_gene: TRBV4-1; j_gene: TRBJ2-2; d_gene: .
CDR3aa: CASSETRLASQETQYF; CDR3nt: TGTGCCAGCAGTGAAACGAGGCTAGCGTCCCAAGAGACCCAGTACTTC; abundance: many; v_gene: TRBV6-1; j_gene: TRBJ2-5; d_gene: .
CDR3aa: CASKSVGAINQPQHF; CDR3nt: TGTGCCAGCAAGTCTGTAGGGGCGATCAATCAGCCCCAGCATTTT; abundance: medium-sized; v_gene: TRBV6-1; j_gene: TRBJ1-5; d_gene: .
CDR3aa: CASSSRSSYNEQFF; CDR3nt: TGTGCCAGCAGCTCTAGGAGCTCCTACAATGAGCAGTTCTTC; abundance: few; v_gene: TRBV12-3/TRBV12-4; j_gene: TRBJ2-1; d_gene: .
CDR3aa: CASGQISYEQYF; CDR3nt: TGTGCCAGTGGACAGATTTCCTACGAGCAGTACTTC; abundance: few; v_gene: TRBV12-3/TRBV12-4; j_gene: TRBJ2-7; d_gene: .
CDR3aa: CSARGTAHSGANVLTF; CDR3nt: TGCAGTGCCAGGGGGACGGCGCACTCTGGGGCCAACGTCCTGACTTTC; abundance: many; v_gene: TRBV20-1; j_gene: TRBJ2-6; d_gene: TRBD1
CDR3aa: CASSPQGPLYNEQFF; CDR3nt: TGTGCCAGCAGCCCACAGGGGCCCCTCTACAATGAGCAGTTCTTC; abundance: many; v_gene: TRBV7-9; j_gene: TRBJ2-1; d_gene: TRBD1
CDR3aa: CASSYTIGPVGELFF; CDR3nt: TGTGCCAGCAGTTATACCATAGGGCCGGTTGGGGAGCTGTTTTTT; abundance: .; v_gene: TRBV6-6; j_gene: TRBJ2-2; d_gene: .
CDR3aa: CASGNSHEAFF; CDR3nt: TGTGCCAGCGGAAATTCACATGAAGCTTTCTTT; abundance: many; v_gene: TRBV7-9; j_gene: TRBJ1-1; d_gene: .
CDR3aa: CSAMGRGSFSTEAFF; CDR3nt: TGCAGTGCTATGGGAAGGGGCTCCTTCTCCACTGAAGCTTTCTTT; abundance: many; v_gene: TRBV20-1; j_gene: TRBJ1-1; d_gene: .